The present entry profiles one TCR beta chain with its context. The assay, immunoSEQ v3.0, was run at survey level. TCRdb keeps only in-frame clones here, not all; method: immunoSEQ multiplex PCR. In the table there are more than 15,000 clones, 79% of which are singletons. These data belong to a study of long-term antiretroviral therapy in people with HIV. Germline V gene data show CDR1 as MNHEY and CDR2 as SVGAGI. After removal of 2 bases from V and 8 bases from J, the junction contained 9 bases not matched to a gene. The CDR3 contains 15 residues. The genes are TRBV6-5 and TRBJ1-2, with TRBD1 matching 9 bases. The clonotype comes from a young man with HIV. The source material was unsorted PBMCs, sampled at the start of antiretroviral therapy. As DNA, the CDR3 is TGTGCCAGCAGTTACGCAGGGACAGGGAACGGGGGCTACACCTTC. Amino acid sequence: CASSYAGTGNGGYTF.